The clone carrying this TCR beta chain was observed once. Its antigen is undetermined. This specimen comes from a study of T cell responses to AZD1222 COVID-19 vaccine. Profiling relied on immunoSEQ multiplex PCR, and the TCRdb table lists in-frame clones only, not all of them. This table holds about 78,000 clones, around 90% found once. Study-level findings and limits: Of spike-specific TCRs, nearly half reportedly target regions left unmutated in variants. No repertoire was sampled before or during the peak T cell response, only after it. The number of AZD1222 recipients seropositive at baseline was only five to seven. Spike-specific TCR breadth and depth both grew after two AZD1222 doses.

The germline V and J ends were trimmed by 0 bases and 5 bases, with 19 bases remaining between them. The CDR3 extends over 17 amino acids. Looked up from germline, CDR1 is LGHDT and CDR2 is YNNKEL (reference sequence). The receptor was isolated from an adult in good health. The genes are TRBV3-1 (or the pseudogene TRBV3-2) and TRBJ1-1; no reliable D call. Material: peripheral blood, obtained on day 0 of MenACWY control vaccination. CDR3: CASSQELFGLSGTEAFF. The CDR3 DNA sequence: TGTGCCAGCAGCCAAGAACTTTTTGGTCTGTCTGGGACTGAAGCTTTCTTT.